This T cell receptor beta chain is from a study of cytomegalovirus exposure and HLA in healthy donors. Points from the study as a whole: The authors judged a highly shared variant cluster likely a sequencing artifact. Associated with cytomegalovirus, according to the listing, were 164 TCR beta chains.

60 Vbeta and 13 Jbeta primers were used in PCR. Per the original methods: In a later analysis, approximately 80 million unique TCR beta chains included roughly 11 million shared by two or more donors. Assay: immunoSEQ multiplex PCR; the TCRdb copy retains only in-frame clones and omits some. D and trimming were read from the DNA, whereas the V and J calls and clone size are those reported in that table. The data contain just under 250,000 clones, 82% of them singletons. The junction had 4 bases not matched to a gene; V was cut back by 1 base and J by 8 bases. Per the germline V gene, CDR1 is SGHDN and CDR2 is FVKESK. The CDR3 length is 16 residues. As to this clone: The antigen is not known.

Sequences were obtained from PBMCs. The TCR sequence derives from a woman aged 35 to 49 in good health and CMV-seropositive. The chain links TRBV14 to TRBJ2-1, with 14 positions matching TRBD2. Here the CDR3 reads CASSQGLAGGPYEQFF. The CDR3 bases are TGTGCCAGCAGCCAAGGACTAGCGGGAGGGCCTTATGAGCAGTTCTTC.